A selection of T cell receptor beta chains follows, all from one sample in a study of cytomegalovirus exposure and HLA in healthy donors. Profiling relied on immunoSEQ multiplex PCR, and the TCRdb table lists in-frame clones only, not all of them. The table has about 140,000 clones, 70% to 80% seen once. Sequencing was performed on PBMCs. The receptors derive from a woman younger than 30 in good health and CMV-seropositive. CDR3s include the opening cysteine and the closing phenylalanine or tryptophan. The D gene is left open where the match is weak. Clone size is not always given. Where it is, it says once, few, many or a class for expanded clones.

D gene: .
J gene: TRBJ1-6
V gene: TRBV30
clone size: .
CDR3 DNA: TGTGCCTGGAGTGTACCGGACTCCGAATATAATTCACCCCCCCACTTT
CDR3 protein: CAWSVPDSEYNSPPHF

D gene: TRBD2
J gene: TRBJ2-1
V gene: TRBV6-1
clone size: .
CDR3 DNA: TGTGCCAGCGGTCTAGCGGGGGGGGAGCAGTTCTTC
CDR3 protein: CASGLAGGEQFF

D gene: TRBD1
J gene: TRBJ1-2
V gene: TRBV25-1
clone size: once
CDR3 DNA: TGTGCCAGCAGTGCCCCGGGACAGCTCTTCTATGGCTACACCTTC
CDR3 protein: CASSAPGQLFYGYTF

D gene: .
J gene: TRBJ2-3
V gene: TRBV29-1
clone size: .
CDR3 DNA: TGCAGCGCACAGGATACAGATACGCAGTATTTT
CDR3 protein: CSAQDTDTQYF

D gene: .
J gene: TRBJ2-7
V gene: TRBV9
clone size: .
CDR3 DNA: TGTGCCAGCAGCGTAGGGACAAGGCCCTACGAGCAGTACTTC
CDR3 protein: CASSVGTRPYEQYF

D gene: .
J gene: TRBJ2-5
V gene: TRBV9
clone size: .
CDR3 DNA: TGTGCCAGCAGCGCCCATCAAGAGACCCAGTACTTC
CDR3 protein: CASSAHQETQYF

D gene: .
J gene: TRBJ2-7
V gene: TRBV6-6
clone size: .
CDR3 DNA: TGTGCCAGCAGTTACAGTCTAAGGGAGGCCTACGAGCAGTACTTC
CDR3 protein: CASSYSLREAYEQYF

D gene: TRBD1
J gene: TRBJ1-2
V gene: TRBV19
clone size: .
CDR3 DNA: TGTGCCAGTAGTATCCCCCGGGACAGATATGGCTACACCTTC
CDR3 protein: CASSIPRDRYGYTF

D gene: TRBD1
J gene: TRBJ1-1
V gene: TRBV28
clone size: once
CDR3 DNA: TGTGCCAGTTTCGGACAGGGATTTTTGAACACTGAAGCTTTCTTT
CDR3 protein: CASFGQGFLNTEAFF

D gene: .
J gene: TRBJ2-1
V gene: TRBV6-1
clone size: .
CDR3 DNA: TGTGCCAGCAGGGGAGGGACAGGAAGGATTGAGCAGTTCTTC
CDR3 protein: CASRGGTGRIEQFF

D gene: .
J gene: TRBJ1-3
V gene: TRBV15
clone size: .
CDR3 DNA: TGTGCCACTTGGTCTGCGGGAACGCCTGGAAACACCATATATTTT
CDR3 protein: CATWSAGTPGNTIYF

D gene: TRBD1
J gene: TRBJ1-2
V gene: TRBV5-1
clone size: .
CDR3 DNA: TGCGCCAGCAGCTTGGCCGGGACAGGGGGCTCCGGCTATGGCTACACCTTC
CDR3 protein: CASSLAGTGGSGYGYTF

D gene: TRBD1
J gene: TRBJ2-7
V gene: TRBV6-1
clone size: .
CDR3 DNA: TGTGCCAGCAGTGAAATGGGGGACAGCTCCTACGAGCAGTACTTC
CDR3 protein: CASSEMGDSSYEQYF

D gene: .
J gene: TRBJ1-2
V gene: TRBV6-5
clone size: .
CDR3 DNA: TGTGCCAGCACTCAACCAGGGGAATTCAATGGCTACACCTTC
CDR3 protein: CASTQPGEFNGYTF

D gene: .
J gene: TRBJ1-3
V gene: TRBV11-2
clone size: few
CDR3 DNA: TGTGCCAGCAGCTTAGTTGGCAGGGTCTCTGGAAACACCATATATTTT
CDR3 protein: CASSLVGRVSGNTIYF

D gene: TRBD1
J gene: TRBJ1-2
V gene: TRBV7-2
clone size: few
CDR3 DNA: TGTGCCAGCAGCTTAACGGGACAGGGGCATGGCTACACCTTC
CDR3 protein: CASSLTGQGHGYTF

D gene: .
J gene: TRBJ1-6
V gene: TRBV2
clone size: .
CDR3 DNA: TGTGCCAGCTCCGGGACACAAAATTCACCCCTCCACTTT
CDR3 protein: CASSGTQNSPLHF

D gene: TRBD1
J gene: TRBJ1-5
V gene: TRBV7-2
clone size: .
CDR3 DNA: TGTGCCAGCAGCCAGAGGTGGGACAGAGTAAGCAATCAGCCCCAGCATTTT
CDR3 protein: CASSQRWDRVSNQPQHF